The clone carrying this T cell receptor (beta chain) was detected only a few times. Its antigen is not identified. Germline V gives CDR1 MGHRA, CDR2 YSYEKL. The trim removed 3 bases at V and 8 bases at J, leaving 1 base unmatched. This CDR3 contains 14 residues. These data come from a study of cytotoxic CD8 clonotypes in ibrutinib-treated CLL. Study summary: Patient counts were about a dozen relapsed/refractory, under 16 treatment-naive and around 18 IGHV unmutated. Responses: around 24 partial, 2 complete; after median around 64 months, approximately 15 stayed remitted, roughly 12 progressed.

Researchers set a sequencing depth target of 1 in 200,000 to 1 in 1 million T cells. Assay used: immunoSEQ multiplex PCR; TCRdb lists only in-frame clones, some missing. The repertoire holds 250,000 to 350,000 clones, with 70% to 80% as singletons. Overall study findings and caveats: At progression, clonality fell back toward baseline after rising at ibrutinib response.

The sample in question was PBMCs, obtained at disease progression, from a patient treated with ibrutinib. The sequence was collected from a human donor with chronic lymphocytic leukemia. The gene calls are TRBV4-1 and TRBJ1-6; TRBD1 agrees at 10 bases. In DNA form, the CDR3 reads TGCGCCAGCAGCCAGGGGACAGGGGATTCACCCCTCCACTTT. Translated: CASSQGTGDSPLHF.